The 26 T cell receptor beta chains listed next were all sequenced from one sample in a study of T cell responses to AZD1222 COVID-19 vaccine (dated by TCRdb to the early 2020s). The intended sense of this specimen's time point label: baseline before first vaccination. Sample treatment or condition, as interpreted from the label and publication: meningococcal conjugate vaccine given as trial control. To prepare the library, the immunoSEQ multiplex PCR assay was applied. The table comes from immuneACCESS by way of TCRdb, which keeps in-frame sequences with V and J called. Part of the clones is missing from these tables; in studies checked, under half for an unresolved V gene and the rest for unknown reasons. The sample has 100,000 to 120,000 clones on record, about nine tenths of them singletons. The ten most abundant clones make up approximately 3.1% of the sample. Sequences were derived from peripheral blood, sampled on day 0 of MenACWY control vaccination. The receptor set was obtained from an adult in good health.

The rearrangement links TRBV10-1 to TRBJ2-1, with 7 bases lining up with TRBD1. This CDR3 spans 12 amino acids. Germline assignment: CDR1 WNHNN and CDR2 SYGVQD (reference sequence). V lost 4 bases to trimming and J lost 8 bases; unmatched junction nucleotides: 2. This CDR3 is CASSAGGDEQFF. DNA of the CDR3: TGCGCCAGCAGTGCAGGGGGAGATGAGCAGTTCTTC.

The rearrangement uses TRBV7-9 and TRBJ2-5; tentatively, D is TRBD1 or TRBD2 (5 bases each). Trimming left V 5 bases short and J 1 base short, with 14 bases between. This CDR3 has 15 amino acids. The germline V gene has CDR1 SEHNR and CDR2 FQNEAQ (reference sequence). The CDR3 is CASSRTQGSQETQYF. CDR3 nucleotides: TGTGCCAGCAGCCGGACTCAGGGTAGCCAAGAGACCCAGTACTTC. Full variable domain (rest looked up from reference TRBV7-9 and TRBJ2-5): DTGVSQNPRHKITKRGQNVTFRCDPISEHNRLYWYRQTLGQGPEFLTYFQNEAQLEKSRLLSDRFSAERPKGSFSTLEIQRTEQGDSAMYLCASSRTQGSQETQYFGPGTRLLVL.

This sequence joins TRBV12-3 or TRBV12-4 and TRBJ1-1; TRBD1 matches 7 bases. The ends lost 1 base at V and 11 bases at J; junction bases unmatched: 7. This CDR3 is built from 13 residues. The CDR3 nucleotides read TGTGCCAGCAGTTTAGATGAGGGGGCGTTGGCTTTCTTT. Translated, it gives CASSLDEGALAFF.

This chain uses TRBV11-2 with TRBJ2-5, with D possibly being TRBD1 (5 bases). Germline loops: CDR1 SGHAT, CDR2 FQNNGV. V gave up 5 bases and J gave up 5 bases, with 18 bases separating them. This CDR3 has 15 residues. CDR3 sequence: CASSHESKGLETQYF. The CDR3 DNA is TGTGCCAGCAGCCACGAAAGTAAGGGGCTGGAGACCCAGTACTTC.

The chain is built from TRBV6-2 or TRBV6-3 and TRBJ1-5; 7 positions match TRBD1. The CDR3 is made up of 14 amino acids. Trimming cost V 4 bases and J 7 bases; bases outside gene matches: 7. CDR1 MNHEY and CDR2 SVGEGT come from the germline V gene. The CDR3 protein is CASSWDSQRQPQHF. CDR3 nucleotide sequence: TGTGCCAGCAGTTGGGACAGCCAGCGGCAGCCCCAGCATTTT.

The V and J genes are TRBV3-1 (or the pseudogene TRBV3-2) and TRBJ1-5, with 12 nucleotides matching TRBD1. This CDR3 has 22 residues. Trimming at V came to 1 base and at J to 0 bases, leaving 16 bases not matched to a gene. The V gene's germline CDR1 is LGHDT and CDR2 YNNKEL (reference sequence). The CDR3 here is CASSQVHPGGTGGPYSNQPQHF. DNA for the CDR3: TGTGCCAGCAGCCAAGTTCACCCAGGGGGGACAGGGGGCCCATATAGCAATCAGCCCCAGCATTTT.

This rearrangement joins TRBV9 to TRBJ2-1, with D unclear. The CDR3 is 15 residues long. Germline V gene sequence: CDR1 SGDLS, CDR2 YYNGEE. Trimming stripped 0 bases from V and 0 bases from J, with 7 bases between. The CDR3 region has the DNA TGTGCCAGCAGCGTAGCACTGAGCTCCTACAATGAGCAGTTCTTC. This translates into CASSVALSSYNEQFF.

This chain joins TRBV5-4 and TRBJ1-1, with 7 bases matching TRBD1. CDR1 and CDR2 (germline): SGHNT, YYREEE (reference sequence). The CDR3 is made up of 15 amino acids. Losses at the gene ends were 3 bases for V and 1 base for J; bases not matched to a gene: 6. As DNA, the CDR3 is TGTGCCAGCAGCTCCCCGGGACAGCCGAACACTGAAGCTTTCTTT. Its translation: CASSSPGQPNTEAFF.

The chain recombines TRBV7-9 with TRBJ2-7, with 8 bases fitting TRBD1. The V and J ends lost 5 bases and 5 bases, in that order; junction bases with no gene match: 17. Germline V lookup: CDR1 SEHNR, CDR2 FQNEAQ (reference sequence). The CDR3 is 17 residues long. As DNA, the CDR3 is TGTGCCAGCAGCACCGGACAGGGTCTCATCCTCTTTGACGAGCAGTACTTC. Its translation is CASSTGQGLILFDEQYF.

This chain joins TRBV18 and TRBJ2-3; 8 nucleotides align to TRBD1. Trimming removed 4 bases from V and 5 bases from J; junction bases left unmatched: 5. The CDR3 is 14 amino acids. Germline V gene data show CDR1 as KGHSH and CDR2 as LQKENI. CDR3 sequence (DNA): TGTGCCAGCTCACGCGGGACAGGTAAAGATACGCAGTATTTT. The encoded protein is CASSRGTGKDTQYF.

V and J are TRBV9 and TRBJ2-3; D gene unclear. V dropped 5 bases and J dropped 2 bases, with 9 bases sitting between them. Germline loops: CDR1 SGDLS, CDR2 YYNGEE. The CDR3 has 13 amino acids. CDR3 amino acids: CASSAGSTDTQYF. Here the CDR3 DNA reads TGTGCCAGCAGTGCCGGGTCCACAGATACGCAGTATTTT.

The V call is TRBV24-1, the J call TRBJ2-1, with 8 bases that match TRBD2. V shed 5 bases, J shed 3 bases, and the junction held 5 bases outside the gene matches. Looked up from germline, CDR1 is KGHDR and CDR2 is SFDVKD. The length of the CDR3 is 15 residues. This CDR3 reads CATSGSSGDYNEQFF. CDR3 nucleotides: TGTGCCACCAGTGGTAGTAGCGGGGACTACAATGAGCAGTTCTTC.

The V call is TRBV4-2, the J call TRBJ2-3; no reliable D call. With 0 bases removed from V and 6 bases from J, the gap between germline ends came to 7 bases. The CDR3 sequence is 13 residues long. Germline V gene lookup returns CDR1 LGHNA and CDR2 YNFKEQ. The CDR3: CASSQDPGDTQYF. CDR3 in DNA: TGTGCCAGCAGCCAAGATCCCGGGGATACGCAGTATTTT.

The J gene is TRBJ2-7, the V gene TRBV4-1; D may be TRBD2 (5 bases). The CDR3 is 13 residues long. The germline V and J ends were trimmed by 0 bases and 7 bases, with 10 bases remaining between them. In germline, CDR1 is MGHRA, CDR2 YSYEKL. The CDR3 region has the DNA TGCGCCAGCAGCCAAGATCAGTCGGGGGAGCAGTACTTC. This gives the protein CASSQDQSGEQYF.

The CDR3 is CSVAGRRNTEAFF. CDR3 bases: TGCAGCGTTGCTGGCAGACGAAACACTGAAGCTTTCTTT. The chain uses TRBV29-1 and TRBJ1-1, with unresolved D. Germline CDR1 reads SQVTM; CDR2 reads ANQGSEA. This CDR3 contains 13 residues. V shed 4 bases and J shed 2 bases, with 11 bases lying between them.

This chain joins TRBV29-1 and TRBJ2-3, with D possibly TRBD2 on 7 matching bases. Trimming pared 3 bases from V and 6 bases from J, leaving 13 bases between. The germline V gene has CDR1 SQVTM and CDR2 ANQGSEA. CDR3 length: 13 residues. Written as DNA, the CDR3 is TGCAGCGTTGACCGGGGGGCACTGGATACGCAGTATTTT. Translating gives CSVDRGALDTQYF.

The rearrangement joins TRBV2 to TRBJ2-7; the D call may be TRBD1 or TRBD2 (5 bases each). CDR1 and CDR2 (germline): SNHLY, FYNNEI. V shed 8 bases and J shed 2 bases, with 19 bases lying between them. The CDR3 covers 15 residues. The CDR3 DNA sequence: TGTGCCAGCGGGTGGGGACGGACCACTCCCTACGAGCAGTACTTC. Amino acid sequence: CASGWGRTTPYEQYF.

The rearrangement joins TRBV5-1 to TRBJ2-7, with a tentative D call TRBD2 (6 bases). Trimming left V 4 bases short and J 2 bases short, with 13 bases between. From germline, CDR1 is SGHRS and CDR2 YFSETQ. This CDR3 has 14 amino acids. The CDR3 nucleotides read TGCGCCAGCAGCCCCCGGGACTCAGCCTACGAGCAGTACTTC. It specifies CASSPRDSAYEQYF.

V is TRBV5-1 and J is TRBJ1-2; D not certain. This CDR3 has 14 amino acids. With 0 bases removed from V and 7 bases from J, the gap between germline ends came to 13 bases. Germline V gene data show CDR1 as SGHRS and CDR2 as YFSETQ. The CDR3 loop is CASSLGGPASGYTF. CDR3 DNA sequence: TGCGCCAGCAGCTTGGGTGGGCCTGCAAGTGGCTACACCTTC.

This rearrangement joins TRBV21-1 to TRBJ1-2; TRBD1, the D gene given by the table, was not confirmed from the DNA. TRBV21-1 is classified as a pseudogene. The CDR3 is made up of 15 amino acids. Written as DNA, the CDR3 is TGTGCCAGCAGCACCACAGGTCCCGCTAACTATGGCTACACCTTC. Translated, it gives CASSTTGPANYGYTF.

The CDR3: CASSPSAGLNTEAFF. The CDR3 DNA sequence: TGTGCCAGCTCACCAAGTGCGGGGTTGAACACTGAAGCTTTCTTT. The rearrangement uses TRBV18 and TRBJ1-1, with D uncertain. The CDR3 contains 15 residues. CDR1 and CDR2 (germline): KGHSH, LQKENI. Trimming took off 2 bases at V and 0 bases at J, with 10 bases between the two ends.

This chain uses TRBV29-1 with TRBJ1-3, with D unclear. CDR1 SQVTM and CDR2 ANQGSEA come from the germline V gene. V shed 3 bases and J shed 4 bases, with 4 bases lying between them. There are 11 residues in the CDR3. CDR3 protein: CSVDSGNTIYF. The CDR3 nucleotides are TGCAGCGTTGACTCAGGAAACACCATATATTTT.

The chain joins TRBV11-3 to TRBJ2-5; D gene uncertain. Germline V lookup: CDR1 SGHNT, CDR2 YENEEA. CDR3 length: 13 amino acids. The V end lost 3 bases, the J end lost 1 base, and 6 bases lay between the germline ends. As DNA, the CDR3 is TGTGCCAGCAGCTTGAGTATCCAAGAGACCCAGTACTTC. Amino acid sequence: CASSLSIQETQYF.

The chain couples TRBV5-1 to TRBJ1-2; D gene unclear. Germline values: CDR1 SGHRS, CDR2 YFSETQ. The CDR3 contains 16 residues. V was trimmed by 4 bases and J by 0 bases, leaving 16 bases between them. The CDR3 nucleotides are TGCGCCAGCAGCCTAACCCCCACGGATACTAACTATGGCTACACCTTC. Residues: CASSLTPTDTNYGYTF.

The J gene is TRBJ2-7, the V gene TRBV6-5; D ambiguous. Trimming shortened V by 2 bases and J by 4 bases, and 9 bases separated the two germline ends. Germline V gives CDR1 MNHEY, CDR2 SVGAGI. This CDR3 region has 13 residues. This chain's CDR3 is CASSYRKYYEQYF. The CDR3 DNA sequence: TGTGCCAGCAGTTACCGGAAGTATTACGAGCAGTACTTC.

J is TRBJ2-3 and V is TRBV6-5, with 9 bases identical to TRBD1. Trimming cost V 6 bases and J 0 bases; bases outside gene matches: 4. The CDR3 covers 15 residues. Germline values: CDR1 MNHEY, CDR2 SVGAGI. CDR3 amino acids: CASRRQGGSTDTQYF. The CDR3 nucleotides are TGTGCCAGCAGACGACAGGGGGGAAGCACAGATACGCAGTATTTT.